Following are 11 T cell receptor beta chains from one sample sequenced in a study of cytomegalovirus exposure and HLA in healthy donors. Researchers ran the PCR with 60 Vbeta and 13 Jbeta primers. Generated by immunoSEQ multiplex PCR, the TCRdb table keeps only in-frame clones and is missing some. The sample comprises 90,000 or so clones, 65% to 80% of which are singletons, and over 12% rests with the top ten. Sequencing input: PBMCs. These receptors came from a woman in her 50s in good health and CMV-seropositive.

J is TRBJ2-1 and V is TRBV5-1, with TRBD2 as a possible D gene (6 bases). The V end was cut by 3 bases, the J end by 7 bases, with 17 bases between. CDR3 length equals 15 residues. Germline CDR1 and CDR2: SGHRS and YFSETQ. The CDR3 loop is CASSWVPGLTNEQFF. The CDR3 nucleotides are TGCGCCAGCAGCTGGGTACCGGGACTTACGAATGAGCAGTTCTTC.

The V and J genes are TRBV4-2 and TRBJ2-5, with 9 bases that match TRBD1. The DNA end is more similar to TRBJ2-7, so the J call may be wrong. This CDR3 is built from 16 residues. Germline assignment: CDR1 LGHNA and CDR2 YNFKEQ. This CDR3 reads CASSQEGGQGIYEQYF. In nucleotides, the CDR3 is TGTGCCAGCAGCCAAGAGGGAGGACAGGGGATCTACGAGCAGTACTTC.

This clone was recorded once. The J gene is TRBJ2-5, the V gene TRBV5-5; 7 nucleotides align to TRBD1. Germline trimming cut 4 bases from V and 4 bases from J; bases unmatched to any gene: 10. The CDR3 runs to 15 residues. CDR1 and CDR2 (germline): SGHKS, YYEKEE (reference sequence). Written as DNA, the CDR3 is TGTGCCAGCAGCGAGGGACAGCTGTGGGGAGAGACCCAGTACTTC. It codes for CASSEGQLWGETQYF.

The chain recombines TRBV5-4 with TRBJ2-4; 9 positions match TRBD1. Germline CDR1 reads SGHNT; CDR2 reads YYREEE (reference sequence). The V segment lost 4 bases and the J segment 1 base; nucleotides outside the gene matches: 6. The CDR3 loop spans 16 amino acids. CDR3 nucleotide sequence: TGTGCCAGCAGCCCACAGGGGGCGGTCGCCAAAAACATTCAGTACTTC. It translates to CASSPQGAVAKNIQYF.

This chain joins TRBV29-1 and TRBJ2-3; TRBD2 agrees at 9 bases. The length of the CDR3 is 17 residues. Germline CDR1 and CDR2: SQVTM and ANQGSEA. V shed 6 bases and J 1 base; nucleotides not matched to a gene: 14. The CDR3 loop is CSVSGTSQGGGTDTQYF. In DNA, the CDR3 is TGCAGCGTCTCCGGGACTAGCCAGGGAGGAGGCACAGATACGCAGTATTTT.

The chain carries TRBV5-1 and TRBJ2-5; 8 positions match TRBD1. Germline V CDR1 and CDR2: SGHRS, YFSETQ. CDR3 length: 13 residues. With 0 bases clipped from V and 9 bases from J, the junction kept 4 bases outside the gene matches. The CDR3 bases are TGCGCCAGCAGCTTGGTCAGGGGGCAGGCCCAGTACTTC. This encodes CASSLVRGQAQYF.

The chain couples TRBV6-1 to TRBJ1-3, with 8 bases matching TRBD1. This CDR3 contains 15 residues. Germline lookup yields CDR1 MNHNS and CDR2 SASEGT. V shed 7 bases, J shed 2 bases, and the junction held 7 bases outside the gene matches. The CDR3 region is CASTLDRAAGNTIYF. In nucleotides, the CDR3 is TGTGCCAGCACCTTGGACAGGGCCGCTGGAAACACCATATATTTT.

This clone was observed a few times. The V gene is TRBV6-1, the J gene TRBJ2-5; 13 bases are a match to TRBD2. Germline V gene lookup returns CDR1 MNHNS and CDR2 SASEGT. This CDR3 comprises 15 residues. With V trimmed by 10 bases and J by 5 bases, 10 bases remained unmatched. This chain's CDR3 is CATSGTSGTRETQYF. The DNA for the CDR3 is TGTGCCACCTCCGGGACTAGCGGGACAAGGGAGACCCAGTACTTC.

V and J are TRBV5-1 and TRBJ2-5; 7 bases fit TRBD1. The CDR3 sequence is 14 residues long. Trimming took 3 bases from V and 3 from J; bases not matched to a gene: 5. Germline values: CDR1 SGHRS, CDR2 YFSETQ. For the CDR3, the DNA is TGCGCCAGCAGCTCAGGGACAGCCGAAGAGACCCAGTACTTC. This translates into CASSSGTAEETQYF.

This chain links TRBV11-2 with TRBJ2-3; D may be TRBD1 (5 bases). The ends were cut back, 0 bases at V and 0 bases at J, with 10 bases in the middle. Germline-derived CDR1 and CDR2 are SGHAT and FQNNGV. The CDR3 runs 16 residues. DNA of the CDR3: TGTGCCAGCAGCTTAGAGGCCAGGGCCAGCACAGATACGCAGTATTTT. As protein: CASSLEARASTDTQYF.

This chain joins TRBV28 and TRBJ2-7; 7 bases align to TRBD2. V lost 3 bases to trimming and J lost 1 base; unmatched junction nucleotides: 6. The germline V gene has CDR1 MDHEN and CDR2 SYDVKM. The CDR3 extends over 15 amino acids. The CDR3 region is CASSFSGSVSYEQYF. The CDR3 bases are TGTGCCAGCAGTTTTAGCGGGTCCGTTTCCTACGAGCAGTACTTC.